This TCR beta chain was obtained from a study of cytotoxic CD8 clonotypes in ibrutinib-treated CLL. Study-wide results and caveats: Clonotypes that were public were uncommon, and they contracted or stayed stable on treatment. Against age-matched healthy donors, baseline clonality ran higher and tracked circulating CD8+ T-cell counts.

This clone was picked up one time. Its antigen is undetermined. After removal of 0 bases from V and 0 bases from J, the junction contained 5 bases not matched to a gene. The CDR3 is 16 amino acids. Looked up from germline, CDR1 is SGHRS and CDR2 is YFSETQ. The assay was immunoSEQ multiplex PCR, and TCRdb's table has in-frame clones only and misses some. This sample has around 92,000 clones, with more than 70% found just once. The TCR comes from a human donor with chronic lymphocytic leukemia. The chain combines TRBV5-1 with TRBJ2-7; TRBD2 aligns across 8 bases. Sample: PBMCs, taken after 24 months of ibrutinib treatment. Written as DNA, the CDR3 is TGCGCCAGCAGCTTGGTATCCAGCGGGAGCTCCTACGAGCAGTACTTC. Translation gives CASSLVSSGSSYEQYF.